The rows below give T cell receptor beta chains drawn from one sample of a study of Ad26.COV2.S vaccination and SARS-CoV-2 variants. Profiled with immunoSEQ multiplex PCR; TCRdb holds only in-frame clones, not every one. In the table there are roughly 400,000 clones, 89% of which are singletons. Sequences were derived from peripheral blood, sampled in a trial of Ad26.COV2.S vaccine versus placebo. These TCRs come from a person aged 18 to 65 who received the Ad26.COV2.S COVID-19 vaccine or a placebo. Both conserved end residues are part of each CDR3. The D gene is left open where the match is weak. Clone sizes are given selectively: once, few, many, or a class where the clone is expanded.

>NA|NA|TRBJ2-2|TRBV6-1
CASSEVGTRIPGELFF
TGTGCCAGCAGTGAAGTCGGGACGCGGATACCCGGGGAGCTGTTTTTT
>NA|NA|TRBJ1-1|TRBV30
CAWSPGAGAFF
TGTGCCTGGAGTCCGGGGGCGGGAGCTTTCTTT
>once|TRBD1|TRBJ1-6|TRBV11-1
CASSLEGAKNSPLHF
TGTGCCAGCAGCTTAGAGGGGGCGAAGAATTCACCCCTCCACTTT
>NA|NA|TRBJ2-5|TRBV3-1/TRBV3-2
CASSRQYQETQYF
TGTGCCAGCAGCCGACAGTACCAAGAGACCCAGTACTTC
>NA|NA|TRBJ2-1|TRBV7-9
CASTPAGQSYNEQFF
TGTGCCAGCACCCCCGCGGGACAGTCTTACAATGAGCAGTTCTTC
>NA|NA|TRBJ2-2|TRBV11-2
CASSLVGGNTGELFF
TGTGCCAGCAGCTTAGTCGGGGGAAACACCGGGGAGCTGTTTTTT
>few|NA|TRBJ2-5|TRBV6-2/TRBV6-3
CASSIVQETQYF
TGTGCCAGCAGTATAGTTCAAGAGACCCAGTACTTC
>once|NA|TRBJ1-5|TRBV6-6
CASSRTGASNQPQHF
TGTGCCAGCAGCCGTACAGGTGCGAGCAATCAGCCCCAGCATTTT
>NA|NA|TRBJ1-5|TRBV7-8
CASSLGRTWGNQPQHF
TGTGCCAGCAGCTTAGGTAGGACTTGGGGCAATCAGCCCCAGCATTTT
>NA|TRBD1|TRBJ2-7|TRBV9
CASSVGDRASYEQYF
TGTGCCAGCAGCGTAGGGGACAGGGCCTCCTACGAGCAGTACTTC
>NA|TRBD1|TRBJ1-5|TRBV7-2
CASSRTGASNQPQHF
TGTGCCAGCAGCCGGACAGGGGCCAGCAATCAGCCCCAGCATTTT
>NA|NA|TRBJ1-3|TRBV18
CASSQNDRGAGNTIYF
TGTGCCAGCTCACAGAACGATAGGGGTGCTGGAAACACCATATATTTT
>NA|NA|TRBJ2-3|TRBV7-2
CASRGGDTQYF
TGTGCCAGCAGGGGGGGAGATACGCAGTATTTT
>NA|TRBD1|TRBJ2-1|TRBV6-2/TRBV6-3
CASSTGQVPSYNEQFF
TGTGCCAGCAGTACAGGACAGGTCCCCTCCTACAATGAGCAGTTCTTC
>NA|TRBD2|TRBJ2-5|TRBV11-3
CASRGTSGSQETQYF
TGTGCCAGCAGAGGGACTAGCGGGTCCCAAGAGACCCAGTACTTC
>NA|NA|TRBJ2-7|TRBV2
CASSEARGRYEQYF
TGTGCCAGCAGTGAAGCGCGGGGACGGTACGAGCAGTACTTC
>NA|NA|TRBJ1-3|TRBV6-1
CASSDNWGPGNTIYF
TGTGCCAGCAGTGACAATTGGGGGCCAGGAAACACCATATATTTT
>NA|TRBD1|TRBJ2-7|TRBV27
CASSSRQGGDYEQYF
TGTGCCAGCAGCTCCAGACAGGGGGGTGACTACGAGCAGTACTTC
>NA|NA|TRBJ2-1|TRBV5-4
CASSGDGTRRFF
TGTGCCAGCAGCGGAGATGGGACAAGGAGGTTCTTC
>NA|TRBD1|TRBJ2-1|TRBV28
CASSPSTGLYEQFF
TGTGCCAGCAGCCCCTCGACAGGGTTATATGAGCAGTTCTTC
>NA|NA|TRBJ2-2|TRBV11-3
CASSPSTGWTGELFF
TGTGCCAGCAGCCCGAGTACAGGGTGGACCGGGGAGCTGTTTTTT
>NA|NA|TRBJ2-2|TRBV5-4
CASSLGSRFGSGSTGELFF
TGTGCCAGCAGCTTGGGTTCTCGCTTCGGTTCAGGGAGCACCGGGGAGCTGTTTTTT
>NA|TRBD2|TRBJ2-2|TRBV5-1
CASTNPSGIFTGELFF
TGCGCCAGCACCAACCCTAGCGGGATATTCACCGGGGAGCTGTTTTTT